A selection of T cell receptor beta chains follows, all from one sample in a study of regulatory T cells in long-lasting Graves disease. A single record per CDR3 protein comes from TCRdb applying MiXCR to the multiplex PCR reads. Seen here are about 560,000 distinct CDR3 sequences, about 15% observed once, and the top ten hold about 12%. Separately, the same data were catalogued under a study of T cells in Graves' hyperthyroidism and ophthalmopathy.

This specimen consisted of peripheral blood mononuclear cells (PBMCs), obtained at new diagnosis, from a patient treated with antithyroid drugs. All receptors come from a man aged 18 to 30 with Graves disease. Each CDR3 is given without its conserved first and last residue. Fields, in order: V gene, CDR3 protein.

V gene: TRBV10-3; CDR3 protein: AISVVTGATDTQY
V gene: TRBV28; CDR3 protein: ASSFGESAGNTIY
V gene: TRBV3-1; CDR3 protein: ASSLEIGTSHNEQF
V gene: TRBV28; CDR3 protein: ASRPTDFDGQPQH
V gene: TRBV20-1; CDR3 protein: SARGGRGPNQPQH
V gene: TRBV20-1; CDR3 protein: SARVVDRAEAF
V gene: TRBV20-1; CDR3 protein: SASRTSGSAEQY
V gene: TRBV27; CDR3 protein: ASSFIGTTGQGEQY
V gene: TRBV30; CDR3 protein: AWSDGGAIGYT
V gene: TRBV29-1; CDR3 protein: SVVQGTGGEKLF